A single sample gave rise to the 24 T cell receptor beta chains below, sequenced in a study of blood T cell repertoires in COVID-19 (dated by TCRdb to 2018 to 2021). The library was made by the immunoSEQ multiplex PCR assay. Entries here come from immuneACCESS through TCRdb and include only in-frame sequences with V and J called. Some clones fail to appear in such tables; in the studies checked, an unresolved V gene covers under half of the shortfall, and the cause of the remainder is unknown. The sample yields 150,000 to 200,000 clones; around four fifths were counted once. Jointly, the top ten make up around 2.8% of the sample. Sequencing was carried out using peripheral blood. Receptor source: a man aged 70-80 years with acute or convalescent COVID-19.

The V call is TRBV2, the J call TRBJ1-5; TRBD1 aligns across 8 bases. The trim removed 6 bases at V and 2 bases at J, leaving 9 bases unmatched. Germline CDR1 is SNHLY and CDR2 is FYNNEI. The CDR3 runs 16 residues. CDR3 DNA: TGTGCCAGCAGCCTATTGACAGGGGCTGGCAATCAGCCCCAGCATTTT. Amino acid sequence: CASSLLTGAGNQPQHF.

V and J are TRBV28 and TRBJ1-5; TRBD1 matches 11 bases. The CDR3 totals 16 residues. The V segment lost 0 bases and the J segment 2 bases; nucleotides outside the gene matches: 0. Germline values: CDR1 MDHEN, CDR2 SYDVKM. Here the CDR3 reads CASSLWGQGGNQPQHF. The CDR3 DNA follows: TGTGCCAGCAGTTTATGGGGACAGGGGGGCAATCAGCCCCAGCATTTT. The full variable domain, its missing parts supplied by reference TRBV28 and TRBJ1-5, is DVKVTQSSRYLVKRTGEKVFLECVQDMDHENMFWYRQDPGLGLRLIYFSYDVKMKEKGDIPEGYSVSREKKERFSLILESASTNQTSMYLCASSLWGQGGNQPQHFGDGTRLSIL.

The chain recombines TRBV29-1 with TRBJ2-5; D is possibly TRBD2 (6 bases). There are 12 residues in the CDR3. Germline V CDR1 and CDR2: SQVTM, ANQGSEA. V dropped 6 bases and J dropped 4 bases, with 12 bases sitting between them. The CDR3 is CSVRVGGETQYF. CDR3 DNA: TGCAGCGTCAGGGTCGGGGGAGAGACCCAGTACTTC.

This rearrangement joins TRBV27 to TRBJ2-1, with 7 bases that match TRBD1. The germline gives CDR1 MNHEY, CDR2 SMNVEV (reference sequence). The CDR3 has 14 amino acids. The junction had 11 bases not matched to a gene; V was cut back by 6 bases and J by 9 bases. CDR3 amino acids: CASSRRTGLGEQFF. The CDR3 DNA follows: TGTGCCAGCAGCCGGCGGACAGGTCTCGGTGAGCAGTTCTTC.

This chain connects TRBV23-1 to TRBJ2-6; perhaps TRBD1 as D (5 bases). TRBV23-1 is classed as an ORF, of uncertain function. With 0 bases removed from V and 2 bases from J, the gap between germline ends came to 14 bases. The CDR3 loop spans 18 amino acids. CDR3 loop: CASSQSFPRVAGANVLTF. CDR3 DNA sequence: TGCGCCAGCAGTCAATCGTTCCCCAGGGTGGCTGGGGCCAACGTCCTGACTTTC.

This clone has more than one count but fewer than ten. V is TRBV28 and J is TRBJ1-5; possibly TRBD1 for D (6 bases). CDR1 and CDR2 (germline): MDHEN, SYDVKM. The CDR3 length is 16 residues. The V and J ends lost 6 bases and 0 bases respectively, with 15 bases between them. CDR3 coding DNA: TGTGCCAGCAGACTCGCCGGGACAAATAGCAATCAGCCCCAGCATTTT. It is translated as CASRLAGTNSNQPQHF.

V and J are TRBV7-8 and TRBJ2-1, with 9 positions matching TRBD2. The V segment lost 0 bases and the J segment 3 bases; nucleotides outside the gene matches: 0. CDR1 is SGHVS, CDR2 FQNEAQ, per germline. This CDR3 is 15 amino acids long. The CDR3 sequence is CASSLAAGGYNEQFF. Written as DNA, the CDR3 is TGTGCCAGCAGCTTAGCAGCGGGAGGCTACAATGAGCAGTTCTTC.

The rearrangement uses TRBV7-9 and TRBJ1-1; TRBD1 agrees at 9 bases. The CDR3 length is 15 residues. Germline values: CDR1 SEHNR, CDR2 FQNEAQ (reference sequence). The V and J ends lost 5 bases and 0 bases, in that order; junction bases with no gene match: 4. CDR3 nucleotides: TGTGCCAGCAGCCGGGACAGGGCAATGAACACTGAAGCTTTCTTT. It translates to CASSRDRAMNTEAFF.

This CDR3 reads CAIGTSGEQFF. The CDR3 DNA sequence: TGTGCCATCGGGACTAGCGGGGAGCAGTTCTTC. The J gene is TRBJ2-1, the V gene TRBV10-3; 12 nucleotides line up with TRBD2. The V segment lost 8 bases and the J segment 10 bases; nucleotides outside the gene matches: 0. The CDR3 contains 11 residues. In germline, CDR1 is ENHRY, CDR2 SYGVKD.

V gene TRBV11-2 combines with J gene TRBJ2-3, with a weak D call TRBD2 (6 bases). The germline V gene has CDR1 SGHAT and CDR2 FQNNGV. The ends were cut back, 3 bases at V and 3 bases at J, with 16 bases in the middle. This CDR3 comprises 16 residues. Written as DNA, the CDR3 is TGTGCCAGCAGCTTGAGTCGGGGGTTCGGGACAGATACGCAGTATTTT. The encoded protein is CASSLSRGFGTDTQYF.

The J gene is TRBJ2-3, the V gene TRBV19; D perhaps matches TRBD1 (6 bases). In germline, CDR1 is LNHDA, CDR2 SQIVND (reference sequence). The length of the CDR3 is 16 residues. Trimming shortened V by 5 bases and J by 1 base, and 16 bases separated the two germline ends. The CDR3 nucleotides are TGTGCCAGTAGTCACACCAGGGGTGTCGGCACAGATACGCAGTATTTT. This translates into CASSHTRGVGTDTQYF.

This chain joins TRBV6-5 and TRBJ2-1; 9 nucleotides align to TRBD2. Germline V gene data show CDR1 as MNHEY and CDR2 as SVGAGI. V was clipped by 2 bases and J by 1 base; unmatched bases: 3. The CDR3 covers 16 residues. CDR3 amino acids: CASSYASGASYNEQFF. Here the CDR3 DNA reads TGTGCCAGCAGTTACGCTAGCGGGGCTTCCTACAATGAGCAGTTCTTC.

This sequence joins TRBV24-1 and TRBJ2-5; the match to TRBD1 covers 8 bases. CDR3 length: 15 residues. V trimming: 4 bases; J trimming: 4 bases; junction bases outside the gene matches: 7. Germline lookup yields CDR1 KGHDR and CDR2 SFDVKD. The chain's CDR3 is CATSDPDRVGETQYF. As DNA, the CDR3 is TGTGCCACCAGTGACCCGGACAGGGTCGGAGAGACCCAGTACTTC.

This clone was seen once. The chain is built from TRBV12-3 or TRBV12-4 and TRBJ1-2; a possible D gene is TRBD1 (5 bases). The CDR3 spans 13 residues. V lost 5 bases and J lost 4, with 11 bases in between. Written as DNA, the CDR3 is TGTGCCAGCAGTCCAGGGTCGGGCTATGGCTACACCTTC. Translating gives CASSPGSGYGYTF.

The rearrangement uses TRBV24-1 and TRBJ1-2; TRBD1 matches 8 bases. Trimming at V came to 0 bases and at J to 7 bases, leaving 21 bases not matched to a gene. Germline V gene sequence: CDR1 KGHDR, CDR2 SFDVKD. This CDR3 is 20 amino acids long. The CDR3 region is CATSDLQRVRGPTGEGGYTF. Written as DNA, the CDR3 is TGTGCCACCAGTGATTTGCAGAGGGTGAGGGGGCCGACAGGGGAAGGTGGCTACACCTTC.

The chain has TRBV20-1 and TRBJ2-1; possible D gene TRBD2, 6 bases. This CDR3 has 14 residues. Per the germline V gene, CDR1 is DFQATT and CDR2 is SNEGSKA (reference sequence). V was pared by 3 bases and J by 2 bases, with 11 bases between. CDR3 nucleotides: TGCAGTGCTAGTGGCGGGGCACCCTACAATGAGCAGTTCTTC. It codes for CSASGGAPYNEQFF.

This clone showed up just once. This chain uses TRBV5-4 with TRBJ1-4; TRBD1 matches at 9 bases. Unmatched junction bases numbered 4, after V lost 4 bases and J lost 0 bases. This CDR3 has 16 amino acids. Germline-derived CDR1 and CDR2 are SGHNT and YYREEE (reference sequence). The CDR3 spells CASSRDRVATNEKLFF. The CDR3 DNA follows: TGTGCCAGCAGCCGGGACAGGGTCGCAACTAATGAAAAACTGTTTTTT.

V and J are TRBV21-1 and TRBJ2-7; the table's D gene call, TRBD1, was not cross checked with the DNA. TRBV21-1 is assigned pseudogene status. The CDR3 covers 17 residues. CDR3 residues: CASSFHGQGENSYEQYF. Here the CDR3 DNA reads TGTGCCAGCAGCTTCCACGGGCAGGGGGAAAACTCCTACGAGCAGTACTTC.

V is TRBV19 and J is TRBJ2-7; TRBD2 might be the D (6 bases). The V and J ends lost 7 bases and 0 bases respectively, with 13 bases between them. Germline V gene lookup returns CDR1 LNHDA and CDR2 SQIVND (reference sequence). This CDR3 contains 14 residues. The DNA of the CDR3 is TGTGCCAGTACCCCCAGGAGGGGCTCCTACGAGCAGTACTTC. Translation: CASTPRRGSYEQYF.

In this sample, this clone turned up a few times. V usage is TRBV9 and J usage is TRBJ2-7, with 8 bases that match TRBD1. CDR1 SGDLS and CDR2 YYNGEE come from the germline V gene. Losses at the gene ends were 3 bases for V and 5 bases for J; bases not matched to a gene: 10. The CDR3 is 15 amino acids. CDR3 in DNA: TGTGCCAGCAGCGGAAGACAGGGGACAATAGACGAGCAGTACTTC. Its translation is CASSGRQGTIDEQYF.

The gene calls are TRBV29-1 and TRBJ1-1; D not resolved. Trimming removed 2 bases from V and 6 bases from J, with 13 bases in between. Per germline, CDR1 SQVTM and CDR2 ANQGSEA. This CDR3 comprises 13 residues. CDR3 residues: CSVESGGYAEAFF. The DNA for the CDR3 is TGCAGCGTTGAATCCGGCGGATACGCTGAAGCTTTCTTT.

The chain links TRBV11-3 to TRBJ2-7, with D tentatively TRBD2 (6 bases). The CDR3 length is 13 residues. Germline V CDR1 and CDR2: SGHNT, YENEEA. V was trimmed by 3 bases and J by 7 bases, leaving 13 bases between them. This CDR3 reads CASSFSGSQEQYF. The CDR3 nucleotides read TGTGCCAGCAGCTTCAGCGGGTCCCAAGAGCAGTACTTC. The full variable domain, in which reference TRBV11-3 and TRBJ2-7 provide the parts outside the CDR3, is EAGVVQSPRYKIIEKKQPVAFWCNPISGHNTLYWYLQNLGQGPELLIRYENEEAVDDSQLPKDRFSAERLKGVDSTLKIQPAELGDSAVYLCASSFSGSQEQYFGPGTRLTVT.

The V call is TRBV10-3, the J call TRBJ1-1, with 12 bases lining up with TRBD1. V dropped 10 bases and J dropped 1; count of bases not matched to a gene: 7. The V gene's germline CDR1 is ENHRY and CDR2 SYGVKD. This CDR3 region has 15 residues. The CDR3 here is CATGTGGPQNTEAFF. The CDR3 coding sequence is TGTGCCACCGGGACAGGGGGCCCTCAGAACACTGAAGCTTTCTTT.

J is TRBJ1-1 and V is TRBV28; perhaps TRBD1 as D (5 bases). Deletions cut 6 bases from V and 1 base from J, with 15 bases between. The germline gives CDR1 MDHEN, CDR2 SYDVKM. The CDR3 length is 15 residues. This chain's CDR3 is CASSRPGHSNTEAFF. The CDR3 DNA reads as TGTGCCAGCAGCCGGCCAGGACACTCGAACACTGAAGCTTTCTTT.